This T cell receptor beta chain was observed in a study of radiation and T cells in renal cell carcinoma. Losses at the gene ends were 6 bases for V and 2 bases for J; bases not matched to a gene: 6. The germline V gene encodes CDR1 MNHEY and CDR2 SVGAGI. CDR3 size: 15 residues. TCRdb's table, derived via immunoSEQ multiplex PCR, lists solely in-frame clones and lacks some. Here the sample spans over 85,000 clones, approximately 80% being singletons. Time point described: blood 4 weeks post-SBRT, at nephrectomy. This sample's treatment: 15 Gy SBRT to primary tumor, nephrectomy 4 weeks later. Nephrectomy followed 15 Gy stereotactic body radiation by 4 weeks. After SBRT, blood was collected at 2 and 4 weeks, plus baseline.

This sequence originates from a man aged 50-60 years with renal cell carcinoma. The sequences come from blood, collected from a patient whose treatment included radiotherapy and nephrectomy. The chain is built from TRBV6-5 and TRBJ1-5; 8 nucleotides agree with TRBD1. The CDR3 DNA reads as TGTGCCAGCAGACCCGGACAGGGCGGCAATCAGCCCCAGCATTTT. Protein: CASRPGQGGNQPQHF.